In this sample, the clone carrying this TCR beta chain turned up many times. Its antigen is currently unknown. The source of the sample is a study of metastatic and nonmetastatic thyroid tumors. Study-wide background: Where malignant and benign thyroid patients were concerned, repertoires were compared across blood and tumor or nodule tissue. Study findings and constraints: Significantly higher TCR beta diversity was reportedly seen in malignant thyroid tumors than benign nodules, in blood and tumor.

Original processing methods: What underpinned the distant-metastasis classifier for papillary thyroid cancer was the set of CDR3 differences across clinicopathological groups. TCRdb re-processed the PCR reads through MiXCR. TCRdb's processing, not the authors' own work, is the source of the V and J calls. In the table there are about 19,000 clones, 25% to 30% of which are singletons. Trimming stripped 4 bases from V and 5 bases from J, with 12 bases between. In germline, CDR1 is SGHRS, CDR2 YFSETQ. CDR3 length equals 13 residues. No treatment had been given to any patient before thyroid surgery. The sample consisted of blood. The TCR originated in a male donor with papillary thyroid cancer or a benign thyroid nodule (not recorded which). Some clones in this sample may be carry-over from other donors' samples. V is TRBV5-1 and J is TRBJ2-5, with D possibly called TRBD1 or TRBD2 (5 bases each). DNA for the CDR3: TGCGCCAGCAGCCAGGGACCTGGGGAGACCCAGTACTTC. Translating it yields CASSQGPGETQYF. Looking up the rest from reference TRBV5-1 and TRBJ2-5 gives the full variable domain: KAGVTQTPRYLIKTRGQQVTLSCSPISGHRSVSWYQQTPGQGLQFLFEYFSETQRNKGNFPGRFSGRQFSNSRSEMNVSTLELGDSALYLCASSQGPGETQYFGPGTRLLVL.